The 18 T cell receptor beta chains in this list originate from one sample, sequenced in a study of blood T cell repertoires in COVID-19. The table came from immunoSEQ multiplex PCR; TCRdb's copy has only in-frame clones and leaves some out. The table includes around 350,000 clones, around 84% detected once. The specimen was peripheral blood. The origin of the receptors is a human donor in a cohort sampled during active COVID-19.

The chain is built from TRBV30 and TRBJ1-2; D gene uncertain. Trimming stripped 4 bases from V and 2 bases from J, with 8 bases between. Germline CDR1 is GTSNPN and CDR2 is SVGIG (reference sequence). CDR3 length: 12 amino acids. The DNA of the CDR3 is TGTGCCTGGATCCCAGGAAACTATGGCTACACCTTC. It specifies CAWIPGNYGYTF.

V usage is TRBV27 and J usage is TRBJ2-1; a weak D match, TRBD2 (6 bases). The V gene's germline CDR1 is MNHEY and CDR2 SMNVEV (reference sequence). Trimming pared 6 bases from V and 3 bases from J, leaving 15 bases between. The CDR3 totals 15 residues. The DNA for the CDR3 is TGTGCCAGCAGCATCCGGGACTCCCGCTACAATGAGCAGTTCTTC. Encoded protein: CASSIRDSRYNEQFF.

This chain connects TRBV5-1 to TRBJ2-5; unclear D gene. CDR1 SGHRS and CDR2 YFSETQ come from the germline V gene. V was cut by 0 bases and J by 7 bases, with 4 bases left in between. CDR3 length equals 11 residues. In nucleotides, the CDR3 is TGCGCCAGCAGCTTGGCGGGGACCCAGTACTTC. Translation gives CASSLAGTQYF.

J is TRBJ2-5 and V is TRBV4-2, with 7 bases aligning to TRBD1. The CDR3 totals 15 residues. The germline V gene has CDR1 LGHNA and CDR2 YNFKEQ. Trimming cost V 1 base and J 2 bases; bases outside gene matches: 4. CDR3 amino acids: CASSQGRGIQETQYF. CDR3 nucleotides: TGTGCCAGCAGCCAAGGCAGGGGGATTCAAGAGACCCAGTACTTC.

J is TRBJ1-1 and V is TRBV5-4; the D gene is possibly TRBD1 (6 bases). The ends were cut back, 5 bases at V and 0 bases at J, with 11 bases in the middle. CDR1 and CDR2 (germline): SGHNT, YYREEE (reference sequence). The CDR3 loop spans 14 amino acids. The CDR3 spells CASRTDSLNTEAFF. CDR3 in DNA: TGTGCCAGCAGGACGGACAGTTTGAACACTGAAGCTTTCTTT.

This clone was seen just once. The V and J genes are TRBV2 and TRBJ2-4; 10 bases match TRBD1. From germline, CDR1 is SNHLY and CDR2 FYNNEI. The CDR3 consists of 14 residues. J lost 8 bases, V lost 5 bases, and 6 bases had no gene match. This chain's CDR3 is CASSLDRGSDIQYF. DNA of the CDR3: TGTGCCAGCAGTCTGGACAGGGGGTCGGACATTCAGTACTTC.

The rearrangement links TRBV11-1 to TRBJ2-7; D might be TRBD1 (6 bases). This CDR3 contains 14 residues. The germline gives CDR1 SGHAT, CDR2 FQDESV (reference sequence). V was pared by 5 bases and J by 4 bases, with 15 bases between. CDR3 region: CASSRLAGAYEQYF. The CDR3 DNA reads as TGTGCCAGCAGCCGCCTGGCAGGGGCTTACGAGCAGTACTTC.

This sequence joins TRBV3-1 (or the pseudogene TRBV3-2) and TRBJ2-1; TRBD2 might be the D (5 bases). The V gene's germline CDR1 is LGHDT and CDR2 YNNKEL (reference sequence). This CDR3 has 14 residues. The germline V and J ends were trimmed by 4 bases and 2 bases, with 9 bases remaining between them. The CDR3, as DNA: TGTGCCAGCAGCCGAACTAGTACCTACAATGAGCAGTTCTTC. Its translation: CASSRTSTYNEQFF.

This chain's CDR3 is CASSTGVLNTEAFF. CDR3 in DNA: TGCGCCAGCAGTACGGGGGTCCTGAACACTGAAGCTTTCTTT. The rearrangement joins TRBV10-1 to TRBJ1-1; D perhaps matches TRBD1 (5 bases). The CDR3 consists of 14 residues. Germline loops: CDR1 WNHNN, CDR2 SYGVQD (reference sequence). The V gene lost 5 bases and the J gene lost 0 bases, with 10 bases spanning the gap.

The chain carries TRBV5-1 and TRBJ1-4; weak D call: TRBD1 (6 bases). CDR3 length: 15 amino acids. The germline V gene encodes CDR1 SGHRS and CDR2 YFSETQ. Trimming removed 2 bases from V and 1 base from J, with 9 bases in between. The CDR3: CASSLLQGTNEKLFF. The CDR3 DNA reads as TGCGCCAGCAGCTTATTACAGGGAACTAATGAAAAACTGTTTTTT.

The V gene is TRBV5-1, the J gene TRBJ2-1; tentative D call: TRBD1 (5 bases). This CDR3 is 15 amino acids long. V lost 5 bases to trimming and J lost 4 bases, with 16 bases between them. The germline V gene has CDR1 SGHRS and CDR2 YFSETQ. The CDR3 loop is CASREPTDLYNEQFF. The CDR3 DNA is TGCGCCAGCAGGGAACCGACAGACCTGTACAATGAGCAGTTCTTC.

In DNA, the CDR3 is TGTGCCAGTGCGCTAGCGGGAGATGCGTACGAGCAGTACTTC. It yields the protein CASALAGDAYEQYF. This chain links TRBV9 with TRBJ2-7, with TRBD2 matching over 10 bases. The trim removed 8 bases at V and 4 bases at J, leaving 9 bases unmatched. Germline V lookup: CDR1 SGDLS, CDR2 YYNGEE. The length of the CDR3 is 14 residues.

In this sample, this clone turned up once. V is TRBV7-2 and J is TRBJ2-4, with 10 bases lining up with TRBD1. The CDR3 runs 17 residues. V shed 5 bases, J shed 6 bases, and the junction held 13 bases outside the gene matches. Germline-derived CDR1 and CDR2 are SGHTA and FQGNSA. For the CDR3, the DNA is TGTGCCAGCAGCGACCGCCGGACAGGGGGTGGCGGAAACATTCAGTACTTC. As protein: CASSDRRTGGGGNIQYF.

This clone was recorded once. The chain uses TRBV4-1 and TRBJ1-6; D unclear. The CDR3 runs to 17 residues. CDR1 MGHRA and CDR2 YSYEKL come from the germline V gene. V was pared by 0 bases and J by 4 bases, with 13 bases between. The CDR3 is CASSQEFGRQYNSPLHF. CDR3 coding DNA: TGCGCCAGCAGCCAAGAGTTTGGCAGACAATATAATTCACCCCTCCACTTT.

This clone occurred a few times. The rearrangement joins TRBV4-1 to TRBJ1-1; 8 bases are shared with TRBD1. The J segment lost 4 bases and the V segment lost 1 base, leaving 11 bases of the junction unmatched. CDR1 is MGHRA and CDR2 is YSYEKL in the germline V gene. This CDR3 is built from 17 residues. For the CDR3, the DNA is TGCGCCAGCAGCCAAGCCCCGACAGGGGTTAAAGGCACTGAAGCTTTCTTT. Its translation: CASSQAPTGVKGTEAFF.

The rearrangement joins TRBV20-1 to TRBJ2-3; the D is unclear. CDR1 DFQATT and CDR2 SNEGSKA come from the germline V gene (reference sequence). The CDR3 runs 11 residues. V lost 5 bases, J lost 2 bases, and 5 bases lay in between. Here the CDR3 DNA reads TGCAGTGCTCGGGTCACAGATACGCAGTATTTT. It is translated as CSARVTDTQYF.

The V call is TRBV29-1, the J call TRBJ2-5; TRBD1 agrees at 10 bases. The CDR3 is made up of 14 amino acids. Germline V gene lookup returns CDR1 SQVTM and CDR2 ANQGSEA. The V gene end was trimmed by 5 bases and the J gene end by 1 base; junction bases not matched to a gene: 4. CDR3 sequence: CSVTGTGAQETQYF. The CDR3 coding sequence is TGCAGCGTTACCGGGACAGGGGCCCAAGAGACCCAGTACTTC. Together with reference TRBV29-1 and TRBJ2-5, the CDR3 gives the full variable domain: SAVISQKPSRDICQRGTSLTIQCQVDSQVTMMFWYRQQPGQSLTLIATANQGSEATYESGFVIDKFPISRPNLTFSTLTVSNMSPEDSSIYLCSVTGTGAQETQYFGPGTRLLVL.

Written as DNA, the CDR3 is TGTGCCAGCAGCAAAGTCCAGGGGTCCAGCCCCCAGCATTTT. It translates to CASSKVQGSSPQHF. V is TRBV21-1 and J is TRBJ1-5; TRBD1 is the table's D call, not checked against the DNA. TRBV21-1 is flagged as a pseudogene. This CDR3 has 14 amino acids.